This T cell receptor beta chain was profiled in a study of T cell repertoires in cytomegalovirus infection. The wider study: Indications of both CMV infection and matching HLA type were provided by public TCR beta signatures.

TCRdb re-called the reads through MiXCR, storing one row per CDR3 protein. Here the sample spans around 360,000 distinct CDR3 sequences, around a third being singletons. For this clonotype: Its cognate antigen is unknown.

This TCR was sampled from a human donor in good health (CMV status not recorded). Some clones in this sample may be carry-over from other donors' samples. This specimen was cultured PBMCs, taken from culture after CMV antigen stimulation.

In nucleotides, the CDR3 is TGTGCCAGCAGCTTAGCTGACAGGTACGAAGCTTTCTTT. It is translated as CASSLADRYEAFF. The chain uses TRBV7-2 and TRBJ1-1; tentative D call: TRBD1 (6 bases). In germline, CDR1 is SGHTA, CDR2 FQGNSA. The CDR3 has 13 residues. The V gene lost 0 bases and the J gene lost 8 bases, with 10 bases spanning the gap. Together with reference TRBV7-2 and TRBJ1-1, the CDR3 gives the full variable domain: GAGVSQSPSNKVTEKGKDVELRCDPISGHTALYWYRQSLGQGLEFLIYFQGNSAPDKSGLPSDRFSAERTGGSVSTLTIQRTQQEDSAVYLCASSLADRYEAFFGQGTRLTVV.